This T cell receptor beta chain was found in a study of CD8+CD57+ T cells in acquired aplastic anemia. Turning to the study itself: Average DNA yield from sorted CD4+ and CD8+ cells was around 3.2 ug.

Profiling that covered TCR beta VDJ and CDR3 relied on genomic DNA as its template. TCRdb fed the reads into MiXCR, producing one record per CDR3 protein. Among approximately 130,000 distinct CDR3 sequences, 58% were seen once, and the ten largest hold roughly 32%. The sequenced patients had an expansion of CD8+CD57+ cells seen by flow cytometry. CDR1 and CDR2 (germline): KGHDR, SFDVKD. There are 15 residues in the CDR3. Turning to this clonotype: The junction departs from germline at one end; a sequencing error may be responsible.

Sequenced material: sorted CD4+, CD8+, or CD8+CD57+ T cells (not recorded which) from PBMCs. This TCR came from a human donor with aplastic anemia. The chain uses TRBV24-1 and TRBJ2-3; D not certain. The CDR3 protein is CATSDLTVSTDTQCF. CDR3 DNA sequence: TGTGCCACCAGTGATTTGACAGTAAGCACAGATACGCAGTGTTTT.